The entry below gives a single TCR beta chain sequence along with its context. Its antigen is not identified. Profiled with immunoSEQ multiplex PCR; TCRdb holds only in-frame clones, not every one. Here the sample spans 100,000 to 140,000 clones, about 93% being singletons. This record belongs to a study of T cell responses to AZD1222 COVID-19 vaccine. Findings of the study overall: The CD4 TCRs associated with vaccination extended across spike and predominated at 160-218 and 743-854. Receipt of two AZD1222 doses was followed by a rise in Spike-specific TCR breadth and depth.

The CDR3 spans 17 residues. V lost 1 base and J 4 bases, leaving 17 bases between the germline ends. Per the germline V gene, CDR1 is LNHNV and CDR2 is YYDKDF (reference sequence). The chain links TRBV15 to TRBJ1-5; D is possibly TRBD1 (6 bases). Material: peripheral blood, obtained 28 days after the second AZD1222 dose. The sequence derives from an adult who received the AZD1222 COVID-19 vaccine. CDR3 DNA sequence: TGTGCCACCAGCAGAGTGGTGAAGGACAGAGATAATCAGCCCCAGCATTTT. The encoded protein is CATSRVVKDRDNQPQHF.